This TCR beta chain was observed in a study of blood T cell repertoires in COVID-19. Study overall: COVID-19 samples, acute and convalescent, were from the United States, Italy and Spain. T cells, B-cell-depleted T cells, or PBMCs provided the cDNA or gDNA that served as material.

The age range of participants was 18 to 89 years, with residence in about two dozen US areas. Clinical history reported by participants formed the basis on which cohorts were assigned. Method: immunoSEQ multiplex PCR; TCRdb's copy keeps in-frame clones and lacks some. The repertoire has roughly 260,000 clones, 90% to 95% of them found once; the top ten carry about 1.2%. The sequence came from a human donor in a cohort exposed to, infected with or recovered from COVID-19 (not recorded which). The donor label of this sample is uncertain. Specimen: PBMCs or T cells enriched from blood (not recorded which).

The CDR3 reads CASSFSQRSTDTQYF. The CDR3 DNA reads as TGCGCCAGCAGCTTTAGCCAGCGAAGCACAGATACGCAGTATTTT. The gene calls are TRBV5-1 and TRBJ2-3; no reliable D call. The germline V gene encodes CDR1 SGHRS and CDR2 YFSETQ. The length of the CDR3 is 15 residues. Trimming removed 2 bases at V and 0 bases at J, with 10 bases between.